This TCR beta chain was found in a study of blood T cell repertoires in COVID-19. Turning to the study itself: Sample material is recorded as cDNA or gDNA derived from T cells, B-cell-depleted T cells, or PBMCs.

The CDR3 spans 13 residues. In germline, CDR1 is MRHNA, CDR2 SNTAGT. Trimming took 2 bases from V and 4 from J, leaving 5 bases between them. A few counts support this clone. Sequencing used immunoSEQ multiplex PCR; TCRdb keeps in-frame clones, though not all of them. The table shows 350,000 to 450,000 clones, with 65% to 90% occurring only once. This clonotype was sampled from a woman aged 60-70 years with COVID-19, enrolled during active disease. What was sequenced was peripheral blood. The gene calls are TRBV6-4 and TRBJ2-2; D perhaps matches TRBD1 (5 bases). CDR3 protein: CASSDRGTGELFF. The CDR3 DNA reads as TGTGCCAGCAGTGACAGGGGCACCGGGGAGCTGTTTTTT.